These 27 T cell receptor beta chains came from one sample sequenced in a study of T cell responses to AZD1222 COVID-19 vaccine. Method: immunoSEQ multiplex PCR; TCRdb's copy keeps in-frame clones and lacks some. Among around 200,000 clones, approximately 90% were seen once, and the ten largest hold around 26%. The input for sequencing was peripheral blood, taken 28 days after the second AZD1222 dose. Receptor source: an adult who received the AZD1222 COVID-19 vaccine.

This chain joins TRBV4-2 and TRBJ2-2, with a tentative D call TRBD1 (6 bases). Trimming took off 0 bases at V and 5 bases at J, with 19 bases between the two ends. Germline CDR1 LGHNA, CDR2 YNFKEQ. CDR3 length: 18 amino acids. The CDR3 sequence: CASSQDRQGRTGTGELFF. In DNA form, the CDR3 reads TGTGCCAGCAGCCAAGATCGGCAGGGGCGCACGGGAACCGGGGAGCTGTTTTTT.

V and J are TRBV27 and TRBJ2-2, with 10 bases matching TRBD2. Germline V CDR1 and CDR2: MNHEY, SMNVEV (reference sequence). Unmatched junction bases numbered 4, after V lost 6 bases and J lost 6 bases. The CDR3 length is 14 residues. This CDR3 is CASRSGRAAGELFF. CDR3 nucleotide sequence: TGTGCCAGCAGAAGCGGGAGGGCCGCCGGGGAGCTGTTTTTT.

The rearrangement joins TRBV5-4 to TRBJ1-5, with no clear D. CDR1 is SGHNT, CDR2 YYREEE, per germline (reference sequence). Trimming cost V 4 bases and J 1 base, with 9 bases left between them. The CDR3 sequence is 14 residues long. The CDR3 reads CASSRGESNQPQHF. In DNA form, the CDR3 reads TGTGCCAGCAGCCGAGGAGAAAGCAATCAGCCCCAGCATTTT.

This chain uses TRBV24-1 with TRBJ2-1; a weak D match, TRBD2 (5 bases). The germline V and J ends were trimmed by 3 bases and 10 bases, with 12 bases remaining between them. Germline values: CDR1 KGHDR, CDR2 SFDVKD. The CDR3 is 13 amino acids. CDR3 nucleotides: TGTGCCACCAGTGATCCGGGATTCCCGGAGCAGTTCTTC. Translating gives CATSDPGFPEQFF.

J is TRBJ2-3 and V is TRBV28; TRBD2 agrees at 7 bases. The ends lost 5 bases at V and 7 bases at J; junction bases unmatched: 15. Germline V CDR1 and CDR2: MDHEN, SYDVKM. This CDR3 region has 16 residues. The CDR3 nucleotides are TGTGCCAGCAGTGCCGGAGGTAGCGGGCAGATTCATACGCAGTATTTT. As protein: CASSAGGSGQIHTQYF.

The chain couples TRBV6-4 to TRBJ2-7, with TRBD1 identical over 9 bases. This CDR3 has 15 residues. With V trimmed by 4 bases and J by 2 bases, 6 bases remained unmatched. CDR1 is MRHNA, CDR2 SNTAGT, per germline. In DNA form, the CDR3 reads TGTGCCAGCAGTGTCGGGACAGGGCGTACCTACGAGCAGTACTTC. Protein sequence: CASSVGTGRTYEQYF.

CDR3 sequence reads: CASSLTGTGENEAFF. CDR3 DNA: TGTGCCAGCTCACTTACCGGGACAGGGGAAAATGAAGCTTTCTTT. The chain links TRBV18 to TRBJ1-1; TRBD1 aligns across 10 bases. Germline CDR1 KGHSH, CDR2 LQKENI. The CDR3 is made up of 15 amino acids. The ends lost 4 bases at V and 7 bases at J; junction bases unmatched: 9. Full variable domain (remainder filled in from reference TRBV18 and TRBJ1-1): NAGVMQNPRHLVRRRGQEARLRCSPMKGHSHVYWYRQLPEEGLKFMVYLQKENIIDESGMPKERFSAEFPKEGPSILRIQQVVRGDSAAYFCASSLTGTGENEAFFGQGTRLTVV.

The V and J genes are TRBV19 and TRBJ2-5; the match to TRBD2 covers 8 bases. The junction had 3 bases not matched to a gene; V was cut back by 7 bases and J by 2 bases. Germline V CDR1 and CDR2: LNHDA, SQIVND (reference sequence). The CDR3 covers 13 residues. For the CDR3, the DNA is TGTGCCAGTACCACTAGCGGACAAGAGACCCAGTACTTC. It yields the protein CASTTSGQETQYF.

J is TRBJ2-7 and V is TRBV24-1, with 7 bases lining up with TRBD2. The CDR3 loop spans 13 amino acids. V was pared by 4 bases and J by 4 bases, with 3 bases of the junction left unmatched. The V gene's germline CDR1 is KGHDR and CDR2 SFDVKD. As DNA, the CDR3 is TGTGCCACCAGTGAAAACGGGGGGTACGAGCAGTACTTC. Protein sequence: CATSENGGYEQYF.

The chain couples TRBV15 to TRBJ2-7, with TRBD2 identical over 7 bases. V lost 1 base, J lost 5 bases, and 5 bases stayed unmatched. The CDR3 has 14 amino acids. Germline CDR1 reads LNHNV; CDR2 reads YYDKDF (reference sequence). The chain's CDR3 is CATSRAGGLHEQYF. The CDR3 region has the DNA TGTGCCACCAGCAGAGCGGGGGGACTACACGAGCAGTACTTC. The variable domain in full, completed from reference TRBV15 and TRBJ2-7, reads DAMVIQNPRYQVTQFGKPVTLSCSQTLNHNVMYWYQQKSSQAPKLLFHYYDKDFNNEADTPDNFQSRRPNTSFCFLDIRSPGLGDTAMYLCATSRAGGLHEQYFGPGTRLTVT.

The V and J genes are TRBV7-9 and TRBJ2-7, with TRBD2 matching 10 bases. Germline V gene data show CDR1 as SEHNR and CDR2 as FQNEAQ (reference sequence). The CDR3 sequence is 15 residues long. J lost 3 bases, V lost 1 base, and 3 bases had no gene match. DNA for the CDR3: TGTGCCAGCAGCTTAGATACTAGCGGGGTCTACGAGCAGTACTTC. Translating it yields CASSLDTSGVYEQYF.

This sequence joins TRBV4-2 and TRBJ1-1, with D perhaps TRBD1 (5 bases). V was trimmed by 0 bases and J by 3 bases, leaving 8 bases between them. Germline assignment: CDR1 LGHNA and CDR2 YNFKEQ. The CDR3 spans 14 residues. The CDR3 region is CASSQETGHTEAFF. DNA of the CDR3: TGTGCCAGCAGCCAAGAAACAGGTCACACTGAAGCTTTCTTT.

This sequence joins TRBV19 and TRBJ1-1; D unresolved. Trimming shortened V by 7 bases and J by 0 bases, and 12 bases separated the two germline ends. The length of the CDR3 is 14 residues. Germline V gene lookup returns CDR1 LNHDA and CDR2 SQIVND (reference sequence). CDR3: CASKFPLLNTEAFF. In nucleotides, the CDR3 is TGTGCCAGTAAATTTCCGTTGTTGAACACTGAAGCTTTCTTT.

CDR3 in DNA: TGTGCCTGGACAGGCGGGAATGAAAAACTGTTTTTT. It translates to CAWTGGNEKLFF. The chain uses TRBV30 and TRBJ1-4; D ambiguous. V dropped 4 bases and J dropped 5 bases, with 8 bases sitting between them. The CDR3 extends over 12 amino acids. The germline V gene encodes CDR1 GTSNPN and CDR2 SVGIG (reference sequence).

The V and J genes are TRBV19 and TRBJ2-5; 7 bases are shared with TRBD1. CDR3 length: 15 amino acids. The V segment lost 6 bases and the J segment 1 base; nucleotides outside the gene matches: 8. CDR1 and CDR2 from the germline V gene are LNHDA and SQIVND (reference sequence). CDR3 region: CASRISGQIQETQYF. Written as DNA, the CDR3 is TGTGCCAGTAGAATCTCGGGACAGATCCAAGAGACCCAGTACTTC.

The rearrangement joins TRBV6-6 to TRBJ1-1; D not certain. This CDR3 region has 15 residues. The V and J ends lost 8 bases and 3 bases respectively, with 19 bases between them. Germline V lookup: CDR1 MNHNY, CDR2 SVGAGI (reference sequence). The CDR3 here is CASSPLALPDTEAFF. CDR3 sequence (DNA): TGTGCCAGCTCTCCTCTCGCGTTGCCGGACACTGAAGCTTTCTTT.

The chain has TRBV28 and TRBJ2-7; 11 nucleotides agree with TRBD1. V trimming: 7 bases; J trimming: 4 bases; junction bases outside the gene matches: 9. CDR1 and CDR2 (germline): MDHEN, SYDVKM. The CDR3 spans 15 residues. The CDR3 spells CASITGQGANYEQYF. As DNA, the CDR3 is TGTGCCAGCATAACCGGACAGGGGGCGAATTACGAGCAGTACTTC.

Only a few counts were recorded for this clone. DNA for the CDR3: TGCGCCAGCAGCTTGAATGGACTCGGTCCCCAGCATTTT. Residues: CASSLNGLGPQHF. The chain employs TRBV5-1 and TRBJ1-5; unclear D gene. V dropped 1 base and J dropped 10 bases, with 12 bases sitting between them. The germline CDR1 and CDR2 sequences are SGHRS and YFSETQ. CDR3 length: 13 amino acids.

This chain joins TRBV5-1 and TRBJ2-7; D may be TRBD1 (6 bases). V was clipped by 5 bases and J by 0 bases, with 15 bases between them. In germline, CDR1 is SGHRS, CDR2 YFSETQ. The CDR3 is made up of 15 amino acids. The CDR3 DNA follows: TGCGCCAGCAGTTGGCAGGGGTCGAGCTCCTACGAGCAGTACTTC. Translating gives CASSWQGSSSYEQYF.

This sequence joins TRBV28 and TRBJ1-3, with unresolved D. Germline lookup yields CDR1 MDHEN and CDR2 SYDVKM. The CDR3 is 13 amino acids. Deletions cut 7 bases from V and 1 base from J, with 8 bases between. The CDR3 region is CASIKGSGNTIYF. The DNA for the CDR3 is TGTGCCAGCATAAAAGGGTCTGGAAACACCATATATTTT.

V usage is TRBV3-1 (or the pseudogene TRBV3-2) and J usage is TRBJ2-2; 7 bases map to TRBD2. Germline CDR1 reads LGHDT; CDR2 reads YNNKEL (reference sequence). The length of the CDR3 is 16 residues. V lost 0 bases to trimming and J lost 5 bases; unmatched junction nucleotides: 6. Here the CDR3 DNA reads TGTGCCAGCAGCCAAGATCCGGGGGGAGGAACCGGGGAGCTGTTTTTT. The encoded protein is CASSQDPGGGTGELFF.

The gene calls are TRBV6-5 and TRBJ2-7; tentative D call: TRBD2 (6 bases). V shed 0 bases and J shed 2 bases, with 11 bases lying between them. There are 15 residues in the CDR3. Germline CDR1 is MNHEY and CDR2 is SVGAGI. CDR3 region: CASSYSREITYEQYF. The CDR3 region has the DNA TGTGCCAGCAGTTACTCCCGGGAGATAACCTACGAGCAGTACTTC.

The gene calls are TRBV19 and TRBJ2-7; 8 nucleotides line up with TRBD2. Germline values: CDR1 LNHDA, CDR2 SQIVND (reference sequence). The length of the CDR3 is 16 residues. V shed 6 bases and J 6 bases; nucleotides not matched to a gene: 16. CDR3: CASRSRTSGRWGEQYF. The CDR3 DNA follows: TGTGCCAGTAGAAGCCGAACTAGCGGACGATGGGGCGAGCAGTACTTC.

The chain employs TRBV18 and TRBJ2-2; 8 bases agree with TRBD1. This CDR3 has 15 residues. Germline V gene data show CDR1 as KGHSH and CDR2 as LQKENI. The V segment lost 6 bases and the J segment 1 base; nucleotides outside the gene matches: 4. The CDR3 sequence is CASSPDRENTGELFF. CDR3 DNA: TGTGCCAGCTCTCCGGACAGGGAGAACACCGGGGAGCTGTTTTTT.

This clone was seen just once. This chain uses TRBV7-2 with TRBJ2-7; D is possibly TRBD1 or TRBD2 (5 bases each). V was trimmed by 2 bases and J by 5 bases, leaving 7 bases between them. In germline, CDR1 is SGHTA, CDR2 FQGNSA. The CDR3 is 12 amino acids. For the CDR3, the DNA is TGTGCCAGCAGCTTAATGGGGGACGAGCAGTACTTC. Translation: CASSLMGDEQYF.

The chain employs TRBV21-1 and TRBJ2-1. TRBV21-1 is annotated as a pseudogene. This CDR3 comprises 15 residues. The CDR3 sequence: CASSKVDMIYNEQFF. CDR3 coding DNA: TGTGCCAGCAGCAAGGTGGATATGATCTACAATGAGCAGTTCTTC.

The J gene is TRBJ1-2, the V gene TRBV5-1, with 10 bases aligning to TRBD1. Germline trimming cut 2 bases from V and 7 bases from J; bases unmatched to any gene: 5. CDR3 length: 14 amino acids. Germline V lookup: CDR1 SGHRS, CDR2 YFSETQ. The CDR3 loop reads CASSFGTGESGYTF. The CDR3 DNA is TGCGCCAGCAGCTTCGGGACAGGGGAAAGTGGCTACACCTTC.